This entry describes one TCR beta chain. The antigen is unknown. Trimming shortened V by 3 bases and J by 1 base, and 12 bases separated the two germline ends. Germline V gene data show CDR1 as LNHDA and CDR2 as SQIVND (reference sequence). The CDR3 extends over 15 amino acids. The culture ran for around 10 days before CD4+ T cells were isolated. BNT162b2 vaccine or mRNA-1273 vaccine was given to participants in two doses. No vaccinee had earlier SARS-CoV-2 infection, and nucleocapsid antibodies were negative. It was on days 3 and 7 that half the medium was replaced with IL-2 medium. The data belong to a study of vaccination effects on CD4 cells after COVID-19. Study results and caveats: Clones of infection and vaccine origin contracted markedly late after vaccination.

TCRdb's copy holds only in-frame clones and misses some; the assay was immunoSEQ multiplex PCR. The sample includes 45,000 to 65,000 clones, 78% seen only once; the top ten take around 4%. The source of this sequence is a human donor who received a COVID-19 vaccine. This specimen was CD4+ T cells from PBMCs cultured without peptide, taken after COVID-19 vaccination. J is TRBJ1-1 and V is TRBV19; possibly TRBD1 for D (6 bases). The CDR3, as DNA: TGTGCCAGTAGTATCGACAGGACCAAGAACACTGAAGCTTTCTTT. It is translated as CASSIDRTKNTEAFF.